Each of the 10 T cell receptor beta chains below was sequenced from the same sample in a study of identical twins. From the 5' RACE reads, TCRdb called clonotypes with MiXCR, one entry per CDR3 protein. Among hundreds of thousands of distinct CDR3 sequences, 6% to 6.5% were seen once, and the ten largest hold approximately 1.6%. Sequenced: naive T cells sorted from blood. The receptor source for this set is a man aged 18-30 years in good health.

Ten or more counts support this clonotype. The chain links TRBV9 to TRBJ2-3, with 10 bases matching TRBD2. Germline V gives CDR1 SGDLS, CDR2 YYNGEE. The J segment lost 4 bases and the V segment lost 3 bases, leaving 2 bases of the junction unmatched. This CDR3 is 14 amino acids long. In nucleotides, the CDR3 is TGTGCCAGCAGCGGGACTAGCGGTCCAGATACGCAGTATTTT. It yields the protein CASSGTSGPDTQYF.

Ten or more counts support this clonotype. The V gene is TRBV25-1, the J gene TRBJ2-2; 13 nucleotides align to TRBD2. Germline CDR1 is MGHDK and CDR2 is SYGVNS. CDR3 length: 19 residues. Germline trimming cut 0 bases from V and 0 bases from J; bases unmatched to any gene: 4. The DNA for the CDR3 is TGTGCCAGCAGTGAATACGGACTAGCGGGAGAAACGAACACCGGGGAGCTGTTTTTT. This translates into CASSEYGLAGETNTGELFF.

The chain couples TRBV20-1 to TRBJ2-5, with 7 bases fitting TRBD2. The CDR3 runs to 17 residues. Germline V lookup: CDR1 DFQATT, CDR2 SNEGSKA (reference sequence). J lost 5 bases, V lost 0 bases, and 15 bases had no gene match. In DNA, the CDR3 is TGCAGTGCTAGAGACACTTCCCCTGGCGGGAGCAGGGAGACCCAGTACTTC. This translates into CSARDTSPGGSRETQYF.

The chain joins TRBV12-3 or TRBV12-4 to TRBJ2-4; the D gene is possibly TRBD2 (5 bases). The germline V and J ends were trimmed by 6 bases and 0 bases, with 21 bases remaining between them. CDR3 length equals 18 residues. For the CDR3, the DNA is TGTGCCAGCAGAAAGGGTCCTGGGAGACTCCAAGCCAAAAACATTCAGTACTTC. It translates to CASRKGPGRLQAKNIQYF.

This clonotype was seen many times. This chain joins TRBV20-1 and TRBJ1-1; possible D gene TRBD1, 5 bases. Germline CDR1 is DFQATT and CDR2 is SNEGSKA (reference sequence). CDR3 length: 12 residues. V lost 2 bases and J 8 bases, leaving 12 bases between the germline ends. The CDR3 DNA sequence: TGCAGTGCTAGAAGTCCCGACAGCGAAGCTTTCTTT. It encodes CSARSPDSEAFF.

This clonotype was seen repeatedly, ten times or more. The V gene is TRBV6-2 or TRBV6-3, the J gene TRBJ2-1; D unresolved. Germline assignment: CDR1 MNHEY and CDR2 SVGEGT. The CDR3 consists of 14 residues. V was pared by 7 bases and J by 6 bases, with 16 bases between. CDR3 sequence (DNA): TGTGCCAGCAATAAAGCTAGTTTGAGCAATGAGCAGTTCTTC. Translated, it gives CASNKASLSNEQFF.

This clonotype was observed a few times. This sequence joins TRBV3-1 and TRBJ2-7, with 7 nucleotides matching TRBD2. The CDR3 is 16 amino acids. The germline gives CDR1 LGHDT, CDR2 YNNKEL (reference sequence). V was pared by 0 bases and J by 2 bases, with 7 bases of the junction left unmatched. As DNA, the CDR3 is TGTGCCAGCAGCCAAGATCCGGGACTACTTACCTACGAGCAGTACTTC. This sequence encodes CASSQDPGLLTYEQYF.

This clonotype was counted at least ten times. The chain links TRBV20-1 to TRBJ2-1; perhaps TRBD1 as D (5 bases). Trimming took off 1 base at V and 6 bases at J, with 10 bases between the two ends. Germline CDR1 DFQATT, CDR2 SNEGSKA (reference sequence). CDR3 length equals 13 residues. CDR3 in DNA: TGCAGTGCTAGAGGACAGCGAAGCAATGAGCAGTTCTTC. Protein product: CSARGQRSNEQFF.

The chain combines TRBV9 with TRBJ2-1; 8 nucleotides match TRBD1. Germline V gives CDR1 SGDLS, CDR2 YYNGEE. The CDR3 is 12 amino acids. Trimming cost V 4 bases and J 14 bases; bases outside gene matches: 8. The CDR3 DNA follows: TGTGCCAGCAGCACGAATCCGGGACAGGAGTTCTTC. It translates to CASSTNPGQEFF.

This clonotype was seen ten or more times. This chain joins TRBV7-2 and TRBJ2-7; TRBD1 matches at 7 bases. The CDR3 is 14 amino acids. From germline, CDR1 is SGHTA and CDR2 FQGNSA. The V and J ends lost 5 bases and 2 bases, in that order; junction bases with no gene match: 6. DNA for the CDR3: TGTGCCAGCAGCCTAGGGACAGCCCCCTACGAGCAGTACTTC. Amino acids: CASSLGTAPYEQYF.